This T cell receptor beta chain emerged from a study of OX40 agonist ivuxolimab in advanced cancers. Describing the broader study: The costimulatory receptor OX40 (CD134) was targeted by ivuxolimab, a fully human IgG2 agonistic monoclonal antibody. Intravenous ivuxolimab was administered to patients every 2 weeks at six dose levels: 0.01, 0.1, 0.3, 1.5, 3 and 10 mg/kg. Among the 52 dose-escalation patients, around 20 had hepatocellular carcinoma, 15 or so melanoma, 9 renal cell carcinoma and 9 head and neck cancer. In the dose-escalation cohort, 82.7% of patients were male, and the mean age was roughly 60 years, with a range of about 23 to 80. Prior anti-PD-1, anti-PD-L1 or anti-CTLA-4 therapy was permitted, and approximately 41% of dose-escalation patients had received checkpoint inhibitors. Partial responses occurred in three dose-escalation patients: two with cutaneous melanoma and one with hepatocellular carcinoma. Peripheral TCRbeta sequencing aimed to test whether ivuxolimab altered TCR sequence diversity and caused clonal T-cell expansion. The monotherapy dose-escalation portion (N ≈ 50 patients) of the phase I ivuxolimab trial is reported in the paper.

What the authors observed across the whole study: Low levels of normalized T-cell clonal expansion were also seen in some nonresponding patients. Clonal expansion of both CD4+ and CD8+ blood T cells was observed from baseline to week 6 at doses 0.1 to 3.0 mg/kg. In the 0.1-3.0 mg/kg groups, partial responders had among the lowest normalized peripheral clonal expansion, particularly in CD8+ T cells. Antigen specificity was not determined for the clonally expanded peripheral T cells. After ivuxolimab, CD8+ T cells had more expanded clones than CD4+ T cells on average.

The CDR3 numbers 15 residues from cysteine through phenylalanine. Of the read, only the CDR3 DNA is kept; its 45 bases are in frame from base 1. The germline V gene yields MNHNS for CDR1 and SASEGT for CDR2. Trimmed from V: 2 bases; trimmed from J: 7 bases; junction bases lacking a gene match: 6. Patients with autoimmune disease history or receiving systemic immunosuppression were excluded from the trial. Peripheral blood for TCR sequencing was collected from all dose cohorts at baseline, on cycle 4 day 1, and on cycle 7 day 1. Samples were obtained from an open-label, multicenter, first-in-human phase I dose-escalation trial of ivuxolimab. The trial enrolled adults with locally advanced or metastatic head and neck squamous cell, hepatocellular, melanoma or renal cell carcinoma. Before TCR sequencing, CD4+ T cells and CD8+ T cells were sorted from peripheral blood as separate populations. Genomic DNA was isolated from the sorted cells so that the TCRbeta CDR3 region could be sequenced. The immunoSEQ Assay was used to sequence the TCRbeta CDR3 regions. Sourced from immuneACCESS, this table was stored by TCRdb with only in-frame sequences that have V and J called. A share of the clones is absent; for the studies checked, an unresolved V gene accounts for under half, and the remainder has no known explanation. The sample includes tens of thousands of clones, with approximately 88% observed a single time. The leading ten clones occupy 35% to 40% of the sample.

Points on this clone: The antigen it recognizes is unknown. One base away there is no much larger clone; base qualities are not given.

Recombination connected TRBV6-1 to TRBJ2-1; TRBD1 fits 9 bases in the junction. The sequencing used CD4+ or CD8+ T cells sorted from blood, collected in a trial of the OX40 agonist ivuxolimab. This TCR was sampled from an adult with an advanced solid tumor such as melanoma, head and neck, liver or kidney cancer. At the DNA level, the sequence is TGTGCCAGCAGTGAACTGGGACAGGGTAGGAATGAGCAGTTCTTC. Translated, it gives CASSELGQGRNEQFF.